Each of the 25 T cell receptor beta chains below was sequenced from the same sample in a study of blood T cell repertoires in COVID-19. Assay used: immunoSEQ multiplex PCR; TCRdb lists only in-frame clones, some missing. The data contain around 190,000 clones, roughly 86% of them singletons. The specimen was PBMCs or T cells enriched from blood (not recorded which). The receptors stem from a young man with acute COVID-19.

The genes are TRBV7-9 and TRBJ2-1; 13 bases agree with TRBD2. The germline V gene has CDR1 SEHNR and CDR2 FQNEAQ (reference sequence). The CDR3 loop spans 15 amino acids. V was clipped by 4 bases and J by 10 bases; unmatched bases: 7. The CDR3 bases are TGTGCCAGCAGCTACGGACTAGCGGGAGTGGACGAGCAGTTCTTC. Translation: CASSYGLAGVDEQFF.

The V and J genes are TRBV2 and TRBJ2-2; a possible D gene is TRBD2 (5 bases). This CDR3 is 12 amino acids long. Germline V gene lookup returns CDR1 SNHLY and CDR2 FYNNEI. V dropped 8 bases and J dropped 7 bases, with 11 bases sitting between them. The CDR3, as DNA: TGTGCCAGCGGAGGATTGCACGGGGAGCTGTTTTTT. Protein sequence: CASGGLHGELFF.

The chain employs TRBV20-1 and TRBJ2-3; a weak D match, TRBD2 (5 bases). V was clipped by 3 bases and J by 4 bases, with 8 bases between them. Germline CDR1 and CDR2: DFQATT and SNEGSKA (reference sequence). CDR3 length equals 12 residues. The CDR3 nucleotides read TGCAGTGCTAGTAGCGACCCAGATACGCAGTATTTT. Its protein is CSASSDPDTQYF.

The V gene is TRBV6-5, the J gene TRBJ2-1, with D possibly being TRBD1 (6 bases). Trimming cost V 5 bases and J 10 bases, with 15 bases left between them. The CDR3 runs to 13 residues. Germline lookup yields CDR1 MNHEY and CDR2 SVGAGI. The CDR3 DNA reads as TGTGCCAGCAGTACTCGGACAGAATACGAGCAGTTCTTC. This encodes CASSTRTEYEQFF.

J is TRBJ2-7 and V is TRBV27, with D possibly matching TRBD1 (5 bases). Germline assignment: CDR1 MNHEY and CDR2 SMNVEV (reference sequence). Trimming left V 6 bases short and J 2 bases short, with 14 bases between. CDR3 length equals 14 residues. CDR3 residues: CASRPGQGTYEQYF. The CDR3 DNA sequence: TGTGCCAGCAGGCCCGGGCAGGGAACCTACGAGCAGTACTTC.

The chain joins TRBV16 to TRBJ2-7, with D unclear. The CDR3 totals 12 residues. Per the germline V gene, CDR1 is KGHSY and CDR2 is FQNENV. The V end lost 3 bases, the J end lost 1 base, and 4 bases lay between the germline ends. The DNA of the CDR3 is TGTGCCAGCAGCCAGTTATCCTACGAGCAGTACTTC. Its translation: CASSQLSYEQYF.

The CDR3 coding sequence is TGTGCCAGCAGTCCACATGGGGGGAGCACTGAAGCTTTCTTT. This gives the protein CASSPHGGSTEAFF. The chain has TRBV27 and TRBJ1-1; D might be TRBD1 (5 bases). The CDR3 loop spans 14 amino acids. CDR1 and CDR2 from the germline V gene are MNHEY and SMNVEV (reference sequence). V lost 5 bases to trimming and J lost 4 bases, with 14 bases between them.

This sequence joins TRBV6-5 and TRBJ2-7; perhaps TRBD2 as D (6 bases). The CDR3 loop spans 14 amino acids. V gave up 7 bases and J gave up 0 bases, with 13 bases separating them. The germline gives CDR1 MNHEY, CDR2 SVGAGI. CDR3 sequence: CASNSPGLSYEQYF. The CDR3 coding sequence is TGTGCCAGCAACTCCCCGGGACTCTCCTACGAGCAGTACTTC.

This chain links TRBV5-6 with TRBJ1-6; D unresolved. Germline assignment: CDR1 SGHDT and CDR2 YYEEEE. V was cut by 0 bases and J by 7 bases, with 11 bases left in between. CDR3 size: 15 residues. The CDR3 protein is CASSLAHSSNSPLHF. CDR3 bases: TGTGCCAGCAGCTTGGCCCACTCTTCGAATTCACCCCTCCACTTT.

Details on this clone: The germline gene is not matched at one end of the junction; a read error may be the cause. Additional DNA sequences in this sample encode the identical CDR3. The CDR3 protein is CASSSNEQGTEQFF. The CDR3 nucleotides read TGTGCTAGCAGCTCTAATGAGCAGGGGACTGAGCAGTTCTTC. The chain links TRBV7-7 to TRBJ2-1, with D maybe TRBD1 (6 bases). The CDR3 sequence is 14 residues long. Germline-derived CDR1 and CDR2 are SSHAT and FNYEAQ (reference sequence). Full variable domain (missing parts from reference TRBV7-7 and TRBJ2-1): GAGVSQSPRYKVTKRGQDVTLRCDPISSHATLYWYQQALGQGPEFLTYFNYEAQPDKSGLPSDRFSAERPEGSISTLTIQRTEQRDSAMYRCASSSNEQGTEQFFGPGTRLTVL.

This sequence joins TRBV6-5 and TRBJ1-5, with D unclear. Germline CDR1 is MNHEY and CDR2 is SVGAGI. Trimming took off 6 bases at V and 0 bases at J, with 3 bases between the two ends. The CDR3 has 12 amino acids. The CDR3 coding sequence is TGTGCCAGCAGGTATAGCAATCAGCCCCAGCATTTT. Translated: CASRYSNQPQHF.

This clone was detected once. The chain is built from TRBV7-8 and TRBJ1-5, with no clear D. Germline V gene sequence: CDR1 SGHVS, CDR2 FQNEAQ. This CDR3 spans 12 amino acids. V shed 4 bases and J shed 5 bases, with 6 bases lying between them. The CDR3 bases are TGTGCCAGCAGCTCCAGGCATCAGCCCCAGCATTTT. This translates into CASSSRHQPQHF. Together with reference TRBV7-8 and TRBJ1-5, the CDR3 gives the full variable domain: GAGVSQSPRYKVAKRGQDVALRCDPISGHVSLFWYQQALGQGPEFLTYFQNEAQLDKSGLPSDRFFAERPEGSVSTLKIQRTQQEDSAVYLCASSSRHQPQHFGDGTRLSIL.

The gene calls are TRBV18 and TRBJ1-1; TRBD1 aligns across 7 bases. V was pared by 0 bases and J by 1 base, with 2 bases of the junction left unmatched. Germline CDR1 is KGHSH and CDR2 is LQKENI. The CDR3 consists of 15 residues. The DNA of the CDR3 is TGTGCCAGCTCACCACCACGACAGGGGAACACTGAAGCTTTCTTT. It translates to CASSPPRQGNTEAFF.

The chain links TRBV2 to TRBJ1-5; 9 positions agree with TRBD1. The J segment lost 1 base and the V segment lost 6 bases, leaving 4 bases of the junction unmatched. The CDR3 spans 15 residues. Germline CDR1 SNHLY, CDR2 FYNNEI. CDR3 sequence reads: CASRRDRVSNQPQHF. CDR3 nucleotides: TGTGCCAGCAGGCGGGACAGGGTGAGCAATCAGCCCCAGCATTTT.

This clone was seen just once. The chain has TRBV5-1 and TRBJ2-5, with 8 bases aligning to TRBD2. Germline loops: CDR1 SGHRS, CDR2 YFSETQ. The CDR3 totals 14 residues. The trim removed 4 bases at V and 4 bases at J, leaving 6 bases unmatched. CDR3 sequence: CASSPGRGGETQYF. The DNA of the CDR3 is TGCGCCAGCAGCCCCGGCCGGGGGGGAGAGACCCAGTACTTC. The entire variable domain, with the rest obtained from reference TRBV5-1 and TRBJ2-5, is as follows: KAGVTQTPRYLIKTRGQQVTLSCSPISGHRSVSWYQQTPGQGLQFLFEYFSETQRNKGNFPGRFSGRQFSNSRSEMNVSTLELGDSALYLCASSPGRGGETQYFGPGTRLLVL.

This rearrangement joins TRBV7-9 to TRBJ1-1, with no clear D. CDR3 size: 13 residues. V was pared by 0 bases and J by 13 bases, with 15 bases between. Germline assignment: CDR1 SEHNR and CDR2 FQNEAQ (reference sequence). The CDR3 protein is CASSLAGRAVFFF. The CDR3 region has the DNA TGTGCCAGCAGCTTAGCAGGGAGGGCGGTCTTTTTCTTT.

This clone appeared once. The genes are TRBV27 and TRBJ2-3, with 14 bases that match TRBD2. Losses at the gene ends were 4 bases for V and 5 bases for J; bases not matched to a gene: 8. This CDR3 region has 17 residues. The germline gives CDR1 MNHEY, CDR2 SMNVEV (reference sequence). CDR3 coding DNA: TGTGCCAGCAGTTCCCCCGGACTAGCGGGAGGAATAGATACGCAGTATTTT. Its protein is CASSSPGLAGGIDTQYF.

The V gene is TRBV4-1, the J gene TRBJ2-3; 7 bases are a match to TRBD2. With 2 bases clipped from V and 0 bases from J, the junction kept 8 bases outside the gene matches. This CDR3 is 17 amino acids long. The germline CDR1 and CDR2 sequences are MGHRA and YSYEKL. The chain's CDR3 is CASSQLPGLTSTDTQYF. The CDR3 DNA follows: TGCGCCAGCAGCCAACTCCCGGGACTAACAAGCACAGATACGCAGTATTTT.

The chain's CDR3 is CASSLSGMPEAFF. For the CDR3, the DNA is TGTGCCAGCAGCTTAAGCGGCATGCCTGAAGCTTTCTTT. The chain recombines TRBV7-9 with TRBJ1-1, with no clear D. Trimming took 2 bases from V and 6 from J, leaving 10 bases between them. CDR3 size: 13 residues. Looked up from germline, CDR1 is SEHNR and CDR2 is FQNEAQ (reference sequence).

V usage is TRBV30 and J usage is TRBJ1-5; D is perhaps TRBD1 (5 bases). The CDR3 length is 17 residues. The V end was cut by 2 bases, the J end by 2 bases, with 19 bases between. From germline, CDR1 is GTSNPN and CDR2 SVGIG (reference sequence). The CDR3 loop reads CAWSTRGSGPGNQPQHF. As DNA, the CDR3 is TGTGCCTGGAGTACCCGGGGCAGCGGGCCGGGCAATCAGCCCCAGCATTTT.

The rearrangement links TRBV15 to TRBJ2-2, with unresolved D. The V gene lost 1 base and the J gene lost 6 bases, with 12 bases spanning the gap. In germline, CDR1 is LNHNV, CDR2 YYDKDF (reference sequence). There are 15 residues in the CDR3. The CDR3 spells CATSRAGMVAGELFF. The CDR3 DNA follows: TGTGCCACCAGCAGAGCCGGTATGGTTGCCGGGGAGCTGTTTTTT.

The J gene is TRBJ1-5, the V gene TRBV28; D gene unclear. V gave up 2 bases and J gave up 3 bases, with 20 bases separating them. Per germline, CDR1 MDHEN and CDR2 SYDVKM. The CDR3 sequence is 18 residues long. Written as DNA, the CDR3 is TGTGCCAGCAGTTTAGATTTTATGGCGGGGATCCTCAATCAGCCCCAGCATTTT. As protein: CASSLDFMAGILNQPQHF.

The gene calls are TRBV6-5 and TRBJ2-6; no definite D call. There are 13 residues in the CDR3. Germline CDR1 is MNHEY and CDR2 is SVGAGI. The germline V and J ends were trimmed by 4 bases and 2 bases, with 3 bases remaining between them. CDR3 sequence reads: CASSSPGANVLTF. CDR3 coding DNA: TGTGCCAGCAGTTCTCCTGGGGCCAACGTCCTGACTTTC.

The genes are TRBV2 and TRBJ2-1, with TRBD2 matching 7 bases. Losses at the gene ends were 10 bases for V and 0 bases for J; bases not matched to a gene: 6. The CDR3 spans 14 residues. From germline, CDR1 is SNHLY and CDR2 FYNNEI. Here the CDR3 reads CAIPKRDSYNEQFF. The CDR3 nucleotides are TGTGCCATCCCGAAGCGGGACTCCTACAATGAGCAGTTCTTC. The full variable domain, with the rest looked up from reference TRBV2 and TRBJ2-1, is EPEVTQTPSHQVTQMGQEVILRCVPISNHLYFYWYRQILGQKVEFLVSFYNNEISEKSEIFDDQFSVERPDGSNFTLKIRSTKLEDSAMYFCAIPKRDSYNEQFFGPGTRLTVL.

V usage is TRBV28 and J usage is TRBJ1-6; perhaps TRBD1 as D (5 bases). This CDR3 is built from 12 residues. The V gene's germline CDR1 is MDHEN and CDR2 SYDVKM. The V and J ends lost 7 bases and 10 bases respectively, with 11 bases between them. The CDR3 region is CASTAHRSPLHF. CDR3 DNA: TGTGCCAGCACCGCCCACAGGTCACCCCTCCACTTT.